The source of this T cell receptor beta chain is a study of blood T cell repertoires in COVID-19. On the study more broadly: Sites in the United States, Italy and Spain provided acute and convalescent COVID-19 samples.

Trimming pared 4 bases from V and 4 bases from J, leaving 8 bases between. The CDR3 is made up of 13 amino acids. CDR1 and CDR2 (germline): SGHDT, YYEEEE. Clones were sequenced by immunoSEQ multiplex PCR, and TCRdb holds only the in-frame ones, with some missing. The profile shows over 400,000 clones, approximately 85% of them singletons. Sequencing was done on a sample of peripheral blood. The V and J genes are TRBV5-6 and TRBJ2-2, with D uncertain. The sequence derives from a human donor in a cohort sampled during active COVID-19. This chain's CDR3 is CASSRSRTGELFF. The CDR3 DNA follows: TGTGCCAGCAGCCGTTCCCGCACCGGGGAGCTGTTTTTT.